The T cell receptor beta chain under discussion was sequenced for a study of Graves' ophthalmopathy and Graves' hyperthyroidism. RNA transcripts provided the template for amplifying TCR beta CDR3 regions. RT-PCR in the first round used HTBI primers; a second-round multiplex PCR followed. TCRdb fed the multiplex PCR reads into MiXCR, producing one record per CDR3 protein. The sample includes some 520,000 distinct CDR3 sequences, approximately 15% of them seen just once. Germline values: CDR1 LNHDA, CDR2 SQIVND (reference sequence). This CDR3 has 11 residues. V was pared by 11 bases and J by 5 bases, with 5 bases of the junction left unmatched.

The rearrangement links TRBV19 to TRBJ1-1; TRBD1 aligns across 7 bases. Input material: blood. This clonotype was sampled from a woman between 25 and 40 years old with Graves' ophthalmopathy. The CDR3 reads CAGHRGTEAFF. For the CDR3, the DNA is TGTGCCGGGCACAGGGGAACTGAAGCTTTCTTT.